The TCR beta chain under discussion was sequenced for a study of blood T cell repertoires in COVID-19. Study information: Sources were T cells, B-cell-depleted T cells, or PBMCs; the material itself was cDNA or gDNA.

Details on this clone: Other nucleotide sequences from this sample produce the same CDR3.

Authors' methods: Estimated nucleated cell counts came from reference gene primer amplification. Using immunoSEQ multiplex PCR, the repertoire was profiled, and TCRdb retains in-frame clones only, with some absent. V and J calls and clone size come straight from that table; D and trimming were deduced from the DNA. The data show nearly 95,000 clones, roughly 84% seen once. Germline V CDR1 and CDR2: SGHRS, YFSETQ. The V end was cut by 1 base, the J end by 2 bases, with 3 bases between. This CDR3 comprises 12 residues. Sequenced sample: peripheral blood. The receptor's source is a woman aged 80 or older with acute or convalescent COVID-19. This chain links TRBV5-1 with TRBJ2-5, with D hard to call. In nucleotides, the CDR3 is TGCGCCAGCAGCTTGTCGCAAGAGACCCAGTACTTC. Protein: CASSLSQETQYF.